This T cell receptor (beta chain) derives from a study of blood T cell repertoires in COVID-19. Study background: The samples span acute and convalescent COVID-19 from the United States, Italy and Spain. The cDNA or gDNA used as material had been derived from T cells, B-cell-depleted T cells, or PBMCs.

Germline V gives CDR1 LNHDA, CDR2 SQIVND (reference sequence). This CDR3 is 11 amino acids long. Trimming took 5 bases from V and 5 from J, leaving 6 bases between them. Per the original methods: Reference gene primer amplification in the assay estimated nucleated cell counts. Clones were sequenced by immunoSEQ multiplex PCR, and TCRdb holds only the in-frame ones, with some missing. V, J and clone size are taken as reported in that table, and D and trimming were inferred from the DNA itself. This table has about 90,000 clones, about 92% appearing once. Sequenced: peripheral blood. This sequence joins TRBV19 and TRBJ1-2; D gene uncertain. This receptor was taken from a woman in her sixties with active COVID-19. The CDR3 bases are TGTGCCAGTAGTTTCGGTTATGGCTACACCTTC. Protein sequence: CASSFGYGYTF. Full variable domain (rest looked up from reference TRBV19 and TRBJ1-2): DGGITQSPKYLFRKEGQNVTLSCEQNLNHDAMYWYRQDPGQGLRLIYYSQIVNDFQKGDIAEGYSVSREKKESFPLTVTSAQKNPTAFYLCASSFGYGYTFGSGTRLTVV.